This TCR beta chain was identified during a study of blood T cell repertoires in COVID-19. Study overall: PBMCs, B-cell-depleted T cells, or T cells provided the cDNA or gDNA that made up the material.

The method was immunoSEQ multiplex PCR; TCRdb's version includes in-frame clones alone and lacks a portion of them. The sample has under 200,000 clones, roughly 84% seen once. Trimming pared 4 bases from V and 5 bases from J, leaving 15 bases between. Germline V gene lookup returns CDR1 SGHTA and CDR2 FQGNSA. This CDR3 spans 15 amino acids. The clonotype originates from a man in his fifties or sixties with active or convalescent COVID-19. Sequencing used peripheral blood. This sequence joins TRBV7-2 and TRBJ2-1; D may be TRBD2 (5 bases). CDR3 region: CASSSTLGMNNEQFF. In nucleotides, the CDR3 is TGTGCCAGCAGCTCTACACTAGGAATGAACAATGAGCAGTTCTTC.